These 22 T cell receptor beta chains were all obtained from the same sample, sequenced in a study of graft-versus-host responses after intestinal transplantation. This table comes from immunoSEQ multiplex PCR, and its TCRdb copy is limited to in-frame clones, with some not included. The sample comprises around 88,000 clones, approximately 89% of which are singletons, and 7.6% rests with the top ten. No cognate antigen is known for these TCRs. The material sequenced was unstimulated CD8+ T cells sorted from spleen or lymph node cells, taken before transplant. These receptors all stem from a human donor who was the organ donor for an intestinal transplant.

The chain employs TRBV19 and TRBJ2-7, with D hard to call. The ends were cut back, 6 bases at V and 1 base at J, with 13 bases in the middle. CDR1 is LNHDA, CDR2 SQIVND, per germline (reference sequence). CDR3 length: 14 residues. CDR3 sequence reads: CASRTDQGSYEQYF. As DNA, the CDR3 is TGTGCCAGTAGAACAGACCAAGGATCCTACGAGCAGTACTTC.

The chain is built from TRBV27 and TRBJ1-2, with D possibly being TRBD1 (6 bases). The germline V gene has CDR1 MNHEY and CDR2 SMNVEV (reference sequence). This CDR3 is built from 13 residues. V lost 7 bases to trimming and J lost 4 bases, with 13 bases between them. CDR3: CASTSTGTYGYTF. CDR3 bases: TGTGCCAGCACCAGCACAGGGACCTATGGCTACACCTTC.

The table lists this clone with a count of one. The chain couples TRBV5-1 to TRBJ2-5; TRBD2 matches 7 bases. The V gene's germline CDR1 is SGHRS and CDR2 YFSETQ. Trimming removed 0 bases from V and 1 base from J; junction bases left unmatched: 6. The CDR3 totals 16 residues. The CDR3 reads CASSLAQRGVQETQYF. The CDR3, as DNA: TGCGCCAGCAGCTTGGCTCAGCGGGGAGTCCAAGAGACCCAGTACTTC.

The rearrangement joins TRBV6-4 to TRBJ2-3; D is ambiguous. There are 11 residues in the CDR3. Germline loops: CDR1 MRHNA, CDR2 SNTAGT. The V end was cut by 7 bases, the J end by 6 bases, with 8 bases between. This CDR3 reads CASTGRDTQYF. The CDR3 DNA is TGTGCCAGCACAGGACGGGATACGCAGTATTTT.

This chain connects TRBV5-4 to TRBJ1-2; maybe TRBD1 (5 bases). The length of the CDR3 is 14 residues. Germline values: CDR1 SGHNT, CDR2 YYREEE (reference sequence). The V and J ends lost 1 base and 9 bases respectively, with 16 bases between them. This CDR3 is CASSLFGAAIRYTF. CDR3 in DNA: TGTGCCAGCAGCTTGTTTGGGGCAGCTATCCGCTACACCTTC.

The chain carries TRBV7-6 and TRBJ1-2; 7 positions match TRBD1. There are 15 residues in the CDR3. Germline CDR1 reads SGHVS; CDR2 reads FNYEAQ. Trimming at V came to 2 bases and at J to 4 bases, leaving 7 bases not matched to a gene. The CDR3 protein is CASSLTDRVGYGYTF. As DNA, the CDR3 is TGTGCCAGCAGCTTAACCGACAGGGTGGGCTATGGCTACACCTTC.

The chain combines TRBV12-5 with TRBJ2-7; TRBD1 aligns across 9 bases. Trimming cost V 1 base and J 5 bases; bases outside gene matches: 9. The CDR3 length is 16 residues. CDR1 is LGHNT and CDR2 is FRNRAP in the germline V gene. CDR3 nucleotides: TGTGCTAGTGGTTTGGATTACAGGGGGCCTCGGGACGAGCAGTACTTC. This sequence encodes CASGLDYRGPRDEQYF.

CDR3 amino acids: CASSLGGIRTFF. CDR3 sequence (DNA): TGTGCCAGCAGCTTGGGGGGGATAAGGACTTTCTTT. This chain connects TRBV5-4 to TRBJ1-1; perhaps TRBD1 as D (5 bases). Germline CDR1 reads SGHNT; CDR2 reads YYREEE (reference sequence). V was trimmed by 0 bases and J by 12 bases, leaving 12 bases between them. The CDR3 has 12 amino acids.

In its sample, this clone was seen a few times. The chain couples TRBV21-1 to TRBJ1-3. TRBV21-1 is a pseudogene segment. This CDR3 contains 14 residues. The CDR3 is CASPYGFSGNTIYF. For the CDR3, the DNA is TGTGCCAGCCCCTACGGGTTCTCTGGAAACACCATATATTTT.

The genes are TRBV7-9 and TRBJ1-5, with D unclear. The CDR3 covers 12 residues. The germline V gene encodes CDR1 SEHNR and CDR2 FQNEAQ (reference sequence). Trimming took 3 bases from V and 7 from J, leaving 7 bases between them. In DNA form, the CDR3 reads TGTGCCAGCAGCTTTTCCGGACAGCCCCAGCATTTT. This gives the protein CASSFSGQPQHF.

This sequence joins TRBV10-3 and TRBJ2-3, with 7 nucleotides matching TRBD2. Germline assignment: CDR1 ENHRY and CDR2 SYGVKD. CDR3 length equals 13 residues. Trimming cost V 7 bases and J 5 bases; bases outside gene matches: 6. CDR3 residues: CAIKPGGVDTQYF. For the CDR3, the DNA is TGTGCCATCAAACCGGGGGGAGTAGATACGCAGTATTTT.

V and J are TRBV4-1 and TRBJ1-1, with 8 positions matching TRBD1. The CDR3 loop spans 15 amino acids. Trimming at V came to 0 bases and at J to 6 bases, leaving 6 bases not matched to a gene. Germline lookup yields CDR1 MGHRA and CDR2 YSYEKL. CDR3 coding DNA: TGCGCCAGCAGCCAAGATGGACAGGGTGGCCCTGAAGCTTTCTTT. Its translation is CASSQDGQGGPEAFF.

The chain has TRBV11-3 and TRBJ1-2; D unclear. The CDR3 runs to 12 residues. The V end was cut by 3 bases, the J end by 5 bases, with 7 bases between. CDR1 is SGHNT and CDR2 is YENEEA in the germline V gene. This CDR3 reads CASSLGGYGYTF. The DNA of the CDR3 is TGTGCCAGCAGCTTGGGAGGGTATGGCTACACCTTC.

The V gene is TRBV27, the J gene TRBJ1-1; D gene unclear. The CDR3 spans 12 residues. Germline V CDR1 and CDR2: MNHEY, SMNVEV (reference sequence). Trimming took 5 bases from V and 4 from J, leaving 8 bases between them. In DNA form, the CDR3 reads TGTGCCAGCAGTCAAGGGCCCACTGAAGCTTTCTTT. Amino acids: CASSQGPTEAFF.

The rearrangement links TRBV6-5 to TRBJ1-2, with 7 positions matching TRBD1. After removal of 0 bases from V and 6 bases from J, the junction contained 7 bases not matched to a gene. The germline V gene encodes CDR1 MNHEY and CDR2 SVGAGI. The CDR3 contains 15 residues. In DNA, the CDR3 is TGTGCCAGCAGTTACTCGGTTTTCCAGGGGGATGGCTACACCTTC. It encodes CASSYSVFQGDGYTF.

Details on this clone: Other DNA variants within this sample encode the same CDR3. This CDR3 reads CASSGGVGQGAKDSPLHF. The CDR3 DNA sequence: TGTGCCAGCAGTGGGGGGGTAGGACAGGGGGCGAAAGATTCACCCCTCCACTTT. V is TRBV2 and J is TRBJ1-6; the match to TRBD1 covers 11 bases. V trimming: 4 bases; J trimming: 8 bases; junction bases outside the gene matches: 13. The CDR3 extends over 18 amino acids. Germline lookup yields CDR1 SNHLY and CDR2 FYNNEI.

The chain recombines TRBV13 with TRBJ2-1, with 9 nucleotides matching TRBD2. J gave up 4 bases and V 5 bases, and 6 bases lay outside the gene matches. The length of the CDR3 is 15 residues. The germline V gene encodes CDR1 PRHDT and CDR2 FYEKMQ (reference sequence). The CDR3 reads CASSTASGIYNEQFF. CDR3 coding DNA: TGTGCCAGCAGCACAGCTAGCGGGATTTACAATGAGCAGTTCTTC. The entire variable domain, with the rest obtained from reference TRBV13 and TRBJ2-1, is as follows: AAGVIQSPRHLIKEKRETATLKCYPIPRHDTVYWYQQGPGQDPQFLISFYEKMQSDKGSIPDRFSAQQFSDYHSELNMSSLELGDSALYFCASSTASGIYNEQFFGPGTRLTVL.

The rearrangement links TRBV27 to TRBJ1-2; D perhaps matches TRBD1 (6 bases). The CDR3 length is 14 residues. CDR1 MNHEY and CDR2 SMNVEV come from the germline V gene (reference sequence). Trimming removed 3 bases from V and 5 bases from J, with 13 bases in between. The chain's CDR3 is CASSLTGSGYGYTF. In nucleotides, the CDR3 is TGTGCCAGCAGTTTGACAGGTTCGGGGTATGGCTACACCTTC.

A single count supports this clone. The chain is built from TRBV5-6 and TRBJ2-1, with 8 bases matching TRBD2. This CDR3 spans 17 amino acids. V shed 1 base, J shed 1 base, and the junction held 7 bases outside the gene matches. CDR1 is SGHDT, CDR2 YYEEEE, per germline. The CDR3 region is CASSLWVAGRSYNEQFF. DNA of the CDR3: TGTGCCAGCAGCTTGTGGGTAGCGGGAAGGTCCTACAATGAGCAGTTCTTC.

This clone was found once. The chain couples TRBV29-1 to TRBJ2-1; the match to TRBD2 covers 7 bases. V lost 2 bases, J lost 3 bases, and 7 bases stayed unmatched. Germline V gene sequence: CDR1 SQVTM, CDR2 ANQGSEA. The length of the CDR3 is 15 residues. CDR3 in DNA: TGCAGCGTTGAACGTCCTAGCGGATACTACAATGAGCAGTTCTTC. Translation gives CSVERPSGYYNEQFF.

The chain couples TRBV7-9 to TRBJ2-2; TRBD2 matches 13 bases. With 1 base clipped from V and 0 bases from J, the junction kept 2 bases outside the gene matches. Per germline, CDR1 SEHNR and CDR2 FQNEAQ (reference sequence). This CDR3 contains 18 residues. The CDR3: CASSLGLAGGTNTGELFF. Here the CDR3 DNA reads TGTGCCAGCAGCTTAGGACTAGCGGGAGGTACGAACACCGGGGAGCTGTTTTTT.

The chain joins TRBV6-1 to TRBJ1-1; TRBD1 is a possible D gene (5 bases). The CDR3 sequence is 15 residues long. Germline CDR1 is MNHNS and CDR2 is SASEGT. V lost 2 bases and J lost 4, with 14 bases in between. The CDR3 DNA follows: TGTGCCAGCAGTGAAATTTGGCAGGGTGGCACTGAAGCTTTCTTT. As protein: CASSEIWQGGTEAFF.